This paragraph reports one T cell receptor beta chain. As yet, its antigen is unknown. This sample is drawn from a study of response to subunit inactivated influenza vaccine. Overall study results and limits: With each seasonal influenza vaccination, the authors suggested, few new T cells are recruited.

TCRdb itself ran the RT-PCR reads through MiXCR, one entry per CDR3 protein. Of about 700,000 distinct CDR3 sequences in the sample, around 13% are singletons; the top ten hold roughly 6.4%. The receptor was isolated from a man in his fifties who received an inactivated influenza vaccine. Material: PBMCs from blood, obtained approximately 15 days before vaccination.

The CDR3 DNA is TGCGCCAGCGTGGGGATAGGGCCCGCCTACAATGAGCAGTTCTTC. The encoded protein is CASVGIGPAYNEQFF. V gene TRBV5-1 combines with J gene TRBJ2-1; D remains unclear. V was trimmed by 7 bases and J by 2 bases, leaving 16 bases between them. The germline V gene encodes CDR1 SGHRS and CDR2 YFSETQ. The CDR3 runs 15 residues.